This T cell receptor (beta chain) was recovered during a study of control samples from healthy donors and cancer patients. Germline V lookup: CDR1 LNHDA, CDR2 SQIVND (reference sequence). This CDR3 has 15 amino acids. V lost 7 bases, J lost 4 bases, and 19 bases lay in between. Repertoires were generated with immunoSEQ multiplex PCR, while TCRdb's copy carries only in-frame clones and drops some. The repertoire table contains roughly 200,000 clones. Source material: blood. The chain recombines TRBV19 with TRBJ1-1; tentative D call: TRBD1 (6 bases). This clonotype was sampled from a woman aged 25 to 39 in good health. CDR3 loop: CASKYGGPHSTEAFF. In nucleotides, the CDR3 is TGTGCCAGTAAGTATGGGGGGCCGCACTCCACTGAAGCTTTCTTT.